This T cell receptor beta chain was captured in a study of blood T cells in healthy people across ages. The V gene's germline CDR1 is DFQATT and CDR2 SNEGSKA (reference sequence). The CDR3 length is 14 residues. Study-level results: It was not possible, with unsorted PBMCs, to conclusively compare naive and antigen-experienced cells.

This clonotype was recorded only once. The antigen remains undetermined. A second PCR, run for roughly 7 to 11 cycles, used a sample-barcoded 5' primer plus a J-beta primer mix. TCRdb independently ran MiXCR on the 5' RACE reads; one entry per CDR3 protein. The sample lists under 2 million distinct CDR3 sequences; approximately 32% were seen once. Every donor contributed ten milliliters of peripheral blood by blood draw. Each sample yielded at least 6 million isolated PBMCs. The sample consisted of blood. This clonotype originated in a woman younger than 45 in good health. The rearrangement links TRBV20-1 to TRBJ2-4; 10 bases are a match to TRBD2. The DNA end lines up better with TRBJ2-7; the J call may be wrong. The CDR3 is CSGETSGRSYEQYF. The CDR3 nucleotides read TGCAGTGGGGAGACTAGCGGGCGTTCCTACGAGCAGTACTTC.